What follows are 23 T cell receptor beta chains derived from one specimen sequenced in a study of blood T cells in healthy people across ages. Combining a sample-barcoded 5' primer with a J-beta primer mix, a second PCR ran for 7 to 11 cycles. TCRdb passed the 5' RACE reads through MiXCR, listing each CDR3 protein once. The sample holds 1.6 million or so distinct CDR3 sequences, around 36% seen once. Sequencing input: blood. All receptors derive from a woman in her twenties or thirties in good health.

The chain is built from TRBV4-1 and TRBJ2-1; 9 nucleotides line up with TRBD2. Per germline, CDR1 MGHRA and CDR2 YSYEKL. The junction had 4 bases not matched to a gene; V was cut back by 4 bases and J by 0 bases. The CDR3 consists of 16 residues. CDR3 protein: CASSPLRGGSYNEQFF. CDR3 nucleotides: TGCGCCAGCAGCCCATTGCGGGGGGGCTCCTACAATGAGCAGTTCTTC.

This clonotype was recorded at least ten times. V gene TRBV29-1 combines with J gene TRBJ2-7; 11 bases are shared with TRBD1. CDR3 length: 14 residues. Germline CDR1 reads SQVTM; CDR2 reads ANQGSEA. V lost 7 bases, J lost 4 bases, and 9 bases stayed unmatched. The CDR3 DNA reads as TGCAGCGCAGAATCGGGGACAGGGGGATACGAGCAGTACTTC. Amino acids: CSAESGTGGYEQYF.

The chain joins TRBV27 to TRBJ1-2; TRBD1 might be the D (6 bases). The CDR3 is made up of 17 amino acids. V was shortened by 2 bases and J by 4 bases, with 20 bases between the two germline ends. Germline CDR1 reads MNHEY; CDR2 reads SMNVEV (reference sequence). CDR3 protein: CASSLSNPRTDLYGYTF. In DNA form, the CDR3 reads TGTGCCAGCAGTTTAAGCAATCCCCGGACAGACCTCTATGGCTACACCTTC.

Of note for this clonotype: A junction boundary mismatches the germline segment, possibly from a read error. The chain links TRBV7-8 to TRBJ1-1; no clear D. This CDR3 has 13 amino acids. Germline V gene data show CDR1 as SGHVS and CDR2 as FQNEAQ. The CDR3 DNA is TGTGCCTGCAGCTTCTCCAAGAACACTGAAGCTTTCTTT. Protein product: CACSFSKNTEAFF.

This clonotype was seen repeatedly, ten times or more. V is TRBV4-2 and J is TRBJ2-3; 8 nucleotides align to TRBD1. V lost 3 bases and J lost 2; bases outside the gene matches: 13. The CDR3 is 18 amino acids. Germline V gives CDR1 LGHNA, CDR2 YNFKEQ. DNA of the CDR3: TGTGCCAGCAGCCAGGAACCTGGGACAGGCGGACACACAGATACGCAGTATTTT. This sequence encodes CASSQEPGTGGHTDTQYF.

This clonotype was counted only a few times. The chain combines TRBV13 with TRBJ2-3; D is possibly TRBD1 or TRBD2 (5 bases each). This CDR3 has 16 amino acids. Germline V gene data show CDR1 as PRHDT and CDR2 as FYEKMQ (reference sequence). Trimming removed 4 bases at V and 0 bases at J, with 14 bases between. The CDR3 coding sequence is TGTGCCAGCAGCTGGTTGAGTGGGGGTAGCACAGATACGCAGTATTTT. It yields the protein CASSWLSGGSTDTQYF. The full variable domain, with the rest looked up from reference TRBV13 and TRBJ2-3, is AAGVIQSPRHLIKEKRETATLKCYPIPRHDTVYWYQQGPGQDPQFLISFYEKMQSDKGSIPDRFSAQQFSDYHSELNMSSLELGDSALYFCASSWLSGGSTDTQYFGPGTRLTVL.

The rearrangement joins TRBV3-1 to TRBJ1-1, with no clear D. The germline V and J ends were trimmed by 0 bases and 6 bases, with 5 bases remaining between them. Germline-derived CDR1 and CDR2 are LGHDT and YNNKEL (reference sequence). This CDR3 comprises 12 residues. CDR3: CASSQETAEAFF. The CDR3 DNA follows: TGTGCCAGCAGCCAAGAAACGGCTGAAGCTTTCTTT.

This chain joins TRBV20-1 and TRBJ1-5; maybe TRBD1 (6 bases). The V end was cut by 2 bases, the J end by 0 bases, with 14 bases between. The CDR3 has 16 residues. The germline V gene encodes CDR1 DFQATT and CDR2 SNEGSKA (reference sequence). CDR3 sequence: CSARMDSSYSNQPQHF. CDR3 sequence (DNA): TGCAGTGCTAGAATGGACAGCTCCTATAGCAATCAGCCCCAGCATTTT.

The table lists this clonotype with a few counts. V gene TRBV6-6 combines with J gene TRBJ2-5; D is uncertain. The CDR3 has 15 residues. Germline V CDR1 and CDR2: MNHNY, SVGAGI (reference sequence). Trimming stripped 2 bases from V and 2 bases from J, with 12 bases between. CDR3 protein: CASSYLGEVQETQYF. The CDR3 region has the DNA TGTGCCAGCAGTTACCTCGGCGAGGTTCAAGAGACCCAGTACTTC.

The V gene is TRBV11-2, the J gene TRBJ2-6; D unclear. Deletions cut 5 bases from V and 4 bases from J, with 12 bases between. The CDR3 loop spans 15 amino acids. Per germline, CDR1 SGHAT and CDR2 FQNNGV. The CDR3 is CASSLGAGGANVLTF. The CDR3 coding sequence is TGTGCCAGCAGCCTGGGCGCCGGCGGGGCCAACGTCCTGACTTTC.

J is TRBJ2-2 and V is TRBV5-1; D gene ambiguous. V lost 0 bases, J lost 9 bases, and 12 bases lay in between. CDR3 length: 14 amino acids. CDR1 is SGHRS and CDR2 is YFSETQ in the germline V gene. The CDR3 bases are TGCGCCAGCAGCTTGGTGGACCCTTCACGGGAGCTGTTTTTT. Protein product: CASSLVDPSRELFF. Looking up the rest from reference TRBV5-1 and TRBJ2-2 gives the full variable domain: KAGVTQTPRYLIKTRGQQVTLSCSPISGHRSVSWYQQTPGQGLQFLFEYFSETQRNKGNFPGRFSGRQFSNSRSEMNVSTLELGDSALYLCASSLVDPSRELFFGEGSRLTVL.

Regarding this clonotype: The CDR3 ends on some other residue instead of the conserved phenylalanine or tryptophan, so this is likely a read error. The chain carries TRBV7-9 and TRBJ2-1, with D possibly matching TRBD2 (5 bases). CDR1 and CDR2 from the germline V gene are SEHNR and FQNEAQ (reference sequence). The CDR3 consists of 16 residues. The ends were cut back, 6 bases at V and 2 bases at J, with 17 bases in the middle. CDR3 bases: TGTGCCAGCAGATCCAGGTGGGAGCCCCCCTACAATGAGCAGTTCGTC. The encoded protein is CASRSRWEPPYNEQFV.

This chain connects TRBV30 to TRBJ2-5, with D perhaps matching TRBD2 (6 bases). The CDR3 is 18 residues long. Germline V lookup: CDR1 GTSNPN, CDR2 SVGIG (reference sequence). V was clipped by 0 bases and J by 1 base, with 21 bases between them. The CDR3 protein is CAWSVSPYSSAIQETQYF. In DNA form, the CDR3 reads TGTGCCTGGAGTGTATCCCCTTACTCTAGCGCCATCCAAGAGACCCAGTACTTC.

The rearrangement joins TRBV6-5 to TRBJ2-7; 9 bases fit TRBD2. Germline CDR1 and CDR2: MNHEY and SVGAGI. There are 17 residues in the CDR3. V lost 0 bases and J lost 4; bases outside the gene matches: 10. This chain's CDR3 is CASSYSILGGRDYEQYF. The CDR3, as DNA: TGTGCCAGCAGTTACTCGATTCTAGGCGGGAGGGATTACGAGCAGTACTTC.

Remarks on this clonotype: One junction end disagrees with the germline gene, perhaps due to a read error. The chain is built from TRBV20-1 and TRBJ1-1, with TRBD1 identical over 9 bases. CDR1 is DFQATT and CDR2 is SNEGSKA in the germline V gene (reference sequence). The CDR3 length is 17 residues. Here the CDR3 reads CSARDLRQGVLNTETFF. The CDR3 nucleotides are TGCAGTGCTAGAGACCTAAGACAGGGGGTGTTGAACACTGAAACTTTCTTT.

This clonotype was found a few times. The rearrangement uses TRBV20-1 and TRBJ2-1, with 7 bases fitting TRBD2. This CDR3 region has 15 residues. V lost 6 bases to trimming and J lost 4 bases; unmatched junction nucleotides: 12. Per germline, CDR1 DFQATT and CDR2 SNEGSKA (reference sequence). CDR3 sequence reads: CSARSPAGLYNEQFF. CDR3 coding DNA: TGCAGTGCGCGCAGCCCAGCGGGGCTTTACAATGAGCAGTTCTTC.

On this clonotype itself: The junction and the germline gene differ at one end; a read error may be behind it. The chain joins TRBV9 to TRBJ2-6; tentative D call: TRBD1 (5 bases). Germline assignment: CDR1 SGDLS and CDR2 YYNGEE. The CDR3 contains 16 residues. The CDR3 here is CASSYYSLSGANALTF. The CDR3 region has the DNA TGTGCCAGCAGCTATTACAGTCTTTCTGGGGCCAACGCCCTGACTTTC.

The rearrangement uses TRBV5-1 and TRBJ1-5; 11 bases match TRBD1. Germline assignment: CDR1 SGHRS and CDR2 YFSETQ. V shed 3 bases, J shed 5 bases, and the junction held 7 bases outside the gene matches. This CDR3 spans 16 amino acids. The CDR3 region has the DNA TGCGCCAGCAGCTCAGAGGACAGGGGGCAAGATCAGCCCCAGCATTTT. The encoded protein is CASSSEDRGQDQPQHF.

The chain has TRBV20-1 and TRBJ2-5; TRBD2 is a possible D gene (6 bases). Trimming removed 4 bases from V and 3 bases from J, with 12 bases in between. The CDR3 is made up of 13 amino acids. The germline CDR1 and CDR2 sequences are DFQATT and SNEGSKA (reference sequence). CDR3: CSAKGDSKETQYF. Written as DNA, the CDR3 is TGCAGTGCTAAAGGGGACTCGAAAGAGACCCAGTACTTC.

This chain connects TRBV7-9 to TRBJ2-2, with D unclear. The CDR3 is made up of 15 amino acids. The V gene's germline CDR1 is SEHNR and CDR2 FQNEAQ (reference sequence). Trimming took off 2 bases at V and 1 base at J, with 8 bases between the two ends. The CDR3 DNA is TGTGCCAGCAGCTTAAAGGGAATGAACACCGGGGAGCTGTTTTTT. It specifies CASSLKGMNTGELFF.

The V gene is TRBV5-1, the J gene TRBJ1-1; perhaps TRBD1 as D (5 bases). This CDR3 is 13 amino acids long. Germline V gene lookup returns CDR1 SGHRS and CDR2 YFSETQ. V was shortened by 3 bases and J by 3 bases, with 9 bases between the two germline ends. The chain's CDR3 is CASSYTTDTEAFF. Written as DNA, the CDR3 is TGCGCCAGCAGCTACACGACAGACACTGAAGCTTTCTTT.

As regards this clonotype: No conserved phenylalanine or tryptophan is present at the end of the CDR3, so a read error is the likely explanation. The chain uses TRBV28 and TRBJ2-4; D remains ambiguous. The V gene lost 3 bases and the J gene lost 13 bases, with 16 bases spanning the gap. The germline CDR1 and CDR2 sequences are MDHEN and SYDVKM. The CDR3 totals 13 residues. CDR3 in amino acids: CASSLPTGHQQYS. In DNA form, the CDR3 reads TGTGCCAGCAGTTTGCCGACCGGGCACCAGCAGTACTCC.

The rearrangement links TRBV30 to TRBJ1-2; no clear D gene. The CDR3 consists of 15 residues. Germline CDR1 and CDR2: GTSNPN and SVGIG (reference sequence). Trimming took 4 bases from V and 3 from J, leaving 18 bases between them. In nucleotides, the CDR3 is TGTGCCTGGACCCCCGAGGAGCGACCCCACTATGGCTACACCTTC. Protein sequence: CAWTPEERPHYGYTF.